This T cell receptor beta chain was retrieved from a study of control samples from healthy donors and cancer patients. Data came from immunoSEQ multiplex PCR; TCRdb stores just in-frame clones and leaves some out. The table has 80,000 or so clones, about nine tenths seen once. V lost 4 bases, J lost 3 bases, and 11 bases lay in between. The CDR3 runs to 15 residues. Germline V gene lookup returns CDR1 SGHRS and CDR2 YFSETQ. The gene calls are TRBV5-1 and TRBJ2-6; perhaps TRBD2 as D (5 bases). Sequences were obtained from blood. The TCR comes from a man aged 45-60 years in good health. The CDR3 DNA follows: TGCGCCAGCAGCGAGGCTAGCATTGGGGCCAACGTCCTGACTTTC. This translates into CASSEASIGANVLTF.